A single sample is the source of the 16 T cell receptor beta chains below, sequenced in a study of cytomegalovirus exposure and HLA in healthy donors. Primers: 60 Vbeta forward and 13 Jbeta reverse. The repertoire was sequenced with immunoSEQ multiplex PCR; TCRdb's copy has only in-frame clones and lacks some. In the table there are over 150,000 clones, approximately 71% of which are singletons. What was sequenced was PBMCs. The source of these receptors is a man aged 50 to 59 in good health and CMV-seronegative.

This chain connects TRBV2 to TRBJ1-3; D possibly corresponds to TRBD1 (6 bases). Deletions cut 8 bases from V and 0 bases from J, with 11 bases between. The CDR3 spans 14 residues. CDR1 is SNHLY, CDR2 FYNNEI, per germline. CDR3 sequence: CASAGVLSGNTIYF. The CDR3 DNA sequence: TGTGCCAGCGCAGGGGTCCTCTCTGGAAACACCATATATTTT. Complete variable domain (other parts from reference TRBV2 and TRBJ1-3): EPEVTQTPSHQVTQMGQEVILRCVPISNHLYFYWYRQILGQKVEFLVSFYNNEISEKSEIFDDQFSVERPDGSNFTLKIRSTKLEDSAMYFCASAGVLSGNTIYFGEGSWLTVV.

The chain links TRBV6-1 to TRBJ2-5; tentative D call: TRBD1 (5 bases). CDR1 and CDR2 (germline): MNHNS, SASEGT. The CDR3 is made up of 15 amino acids. Trimming shortened V by 6 bases and J by 1 base, and 15 bases separated the two germline ends. The CDR3 region has the DNA TGTGCCAGCAGCCGGAATAGACAGACCCAAGAGACCCAGTACTTC. This gives the protein CASSRNRQTQETQYF.

The chain is built from TRBV4-2 and TRBJ2-5; no definite D call. CDR1 is LGHNA, CDR2 YNFKEQ, per germline. The V end lost 0 bases, the J end lost 4 bases, and 6 bases lay between the germline ends. The CDR3 has 13 amino acids. The DNA of the CDR3 is TGTGCCAGCAGCCAAGAAACGGGAGAGACCCAGTACTTC. This encodes CASSQETGETQYF.

This clone was observed a single time. The chain links TRBV10-3 to TRBJ2-3; 9 nucleotides agree with TRBD1. After removal of 4 bases from V and 0 bases from J, the junction contained 2 bases not matched to a gene. The CDR3 loop spans 15 amino acids. Germline loops: CDR1 ENHRY, CDR2 SYGVKD. The CDR3 region has the DNA TGTGCCATCAGTGGGGACAGGGATAGCACAGATACGCAGTATTTT. It codes for CAISGDRDSTDTQYF.

The V call is TRBV5-1, the J call TRBJ1-2, with TRBD1 identical over 7 bases. Germline V lookup: CDR1 SGHRS, CDR2 YFSETQ. The CDR3 extends over 14 amino acids. Trimming took 0 bases from V and 8 from J; bases not matched to a gene: 7. CDR3 nucleotides: TGCGCCAGCAGCTTGGCCGAACAGGGGAAGGGCTACACCTTC. Protein sequence: CASSLAEQGKGYTF.

The chain uses TRBV27 and TRBJ1-3, with 7 bases that match TRBD1. The CDR3 runs 15 residues. Germline trimming cut 4 bases from V and 4 bases from J; bases unmatched to any gene: 7. Germline V gives CDR1 MNHEY, CDR2 SMNVEV (reference sequence). CDR3 residues: CASSSYTGVGNTIYF. CDR3 nucleotides: TGTGCCAGCAGTTCCTATACAGGGGTGGGAAACACCATATATTTT.

This clone was counted only a few times. This chain joins TRBV7-8 and TRBJ2-1, with D possibly being TRBD2 (7 bases). Trimming shortened V by 5 bases and J by 7 bases, and 18 bases separated the two germline ends. The CDR3 length is 15 residues. Germline CDR1 and CDR2: SGHVS and FQNEAQ. CDR3: CASSLPAGAQNEQFF. The CDR3 DNA follows: TGTGCCAGCAGCCTCCCGGCGGGGGCCCAGAATGAGCAGTTCTTC.

This chain connects TRBV6-6 to TRBJ2-5; D not certain. The CDR3 length is 14 residues. Germline assignment: CDR1 MNHNY and CDR2 SVGAGI (reference sequence). With 6 bases removed from V and 1 base from J, the gap between germline ends came to 12 bases. The CDR3 protein is CASRPGRLQETQYF. Here the CDR3 DNA reads TGTGCCAGCAGGCCTGGCAGACTCCAAGAGACCCAGTACTTC.

This clone was counted a few times. The rearrangement links TRBV10-3 to TRBJ1-1; D is perhaps TRBD1 (6 bases). Per germline, CDR1 ENHRY and CDR2 SYGVKD. Trimming left V 3 bases short and J 0 bases short, with 11 bases between. The CDR3 covers 15 residues. The CDR3 is CAISEHGQMNTEAFF. In nucleotides, the CDR3 is TGTGCCATCAGTGAACATGGACAGATGAACACTGAAGCTTTCTTT.

The chain is built from TRBV27 and TRBJ2-2, with D possibly TRBD2 on 5 matching bases. V dropped 3 bases and J dropped 3 bases, with 14 bases sitting between them. CDR3 length: 16 amino acids. Per germline, CDR1 MNHEY and CDR2 SMNVEV (reference sequence). The CDR3 protein is CASSFRRVRDTGELFF. The CDR3 DNA reads TGTGCCAGCAGTTTTCGGCGGGTAAGGGACACCGGGGAGCTGTTTTTT.

This sequence joins TRBV5-1 and TRBJ2-4, with 9 bases identical to TRBD1. The V and J ends lost 4 bases and 7 bases, in that order; junction bases with no gene match: 15. The germline gives CDR1 SGHRS, CDR2 YFSETQ. CDR3 length equals 17 residues. The CDR3 nucleotides read TGCGCCAGCAGCCTCAGATTAACGACAGGGGGAATCAACATTCAGTACTTC. The encoded protein is CASSLRLTTGGINIQYF.

This chain links TRBV4-3 with TRBJ1-3, with D possibly being TRBD1 (5 bases). V dropped 6 bases and J dropped 0 bases, with 9 bases sitting between them. The CDR3 has 14 amino acids. The germline CDR1 and CDR2 sequences are LGHNA and YSLEER. The CDR3, as DNA: TGCGCCAGCAGTTCAGGGTTCTCTGGAAACACCATATATTTT. It encodes CASSSGFSGNTIYF.

CDR3 bases: TGCGCCAGCAGGGAGGGTCGAGGGAACACCATATATTTT. Encoded protein: CASREGRGNTIYF. The V call is TRBV5-1, the J call TRBJ1-3; D gene unclear. Germline CDR1 reads SGHRS; CDR2 reads YFSETQ. The V end was cut by 5 bases, the J end by 7 bases, with 13 bases between. The CDR3 runs 13 residues.

The chain joins TRBV2 to TRBJ1-4; no reliable D call. CDR3 length: 14 residues. Looked up from germline, CDR1 is SNHLY and CDR2 is FYNNEI. Trimming took off 6 bases at V and 7 bases at J, with 15 bases between the two ends. The CDR3 region is CASRPLRLGEKLFF. The CDR3 DNA is TGTGCCAGCAGGCCCCTCAGGTTGGGTGAAAAACTGTTTTTT.

The chain has TRBV5-6 and TRBJ1-6; 8 nucleotides line up with TRBD1. J gave up 2 bases and V 4 bases, and 8 bases lay outside the gene matches. Germline assignment: CDR1 SGHDT and CDR2 YYEEEE. The CDR3 extends over 17 amino acids. CDR3 amino acids: CASSPDRDHAYNSPLHF. In DNA, the CDR3 is TGTGCCAGCAGCCCGGACAGGGATCACGCCTATAATTCACCCCTCCACTTT.

This clone is a singleton in its sample. At one of its ends the junction is not consistent with the germline gene, which may arise from a read error. V usage is TRBV7-7 and J usage is TRBJ2-2; 11 nucleotides align to TRBD2. The CDR3 loop spans 17 amino acids. Germline values: CDR1 SSHAT, CDR2 FNYEAQ (reference sequence). The CDR3 sequence is CASSSLAGGPNTGELFF. The CDR3 DNA reads TGTGCTAGCAGCTCCCTAGCGGGGGGCCCGAACACCGGGGAGCTGTTTTTT.